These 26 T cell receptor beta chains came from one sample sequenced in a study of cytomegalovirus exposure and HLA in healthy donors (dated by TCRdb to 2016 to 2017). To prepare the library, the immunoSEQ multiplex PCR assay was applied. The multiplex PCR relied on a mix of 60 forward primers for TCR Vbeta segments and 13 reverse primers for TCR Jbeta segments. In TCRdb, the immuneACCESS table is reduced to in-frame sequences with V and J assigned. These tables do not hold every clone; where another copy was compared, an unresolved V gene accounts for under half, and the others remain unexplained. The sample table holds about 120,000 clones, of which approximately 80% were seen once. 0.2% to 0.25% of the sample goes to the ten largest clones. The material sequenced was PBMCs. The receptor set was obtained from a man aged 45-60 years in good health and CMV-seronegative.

The CDR3 DNA follows: TGTGCCAGCTGCCCTCGTAGGGGGGGGCGGGATGGCTACACCTTC. Its translation: CASCPRRGGRDGYTF. The chain employs TRBV10-3 and TRBJ1-2; possible D gene TRBD1, 6 bases. The CDR3 has 15 amino acids. With 10 bases removed from V and 6 bases from J, the gap between germline ends came to 24 bases. Germline V gives CDR1 ENHRY, CDR2 SYGVKD.

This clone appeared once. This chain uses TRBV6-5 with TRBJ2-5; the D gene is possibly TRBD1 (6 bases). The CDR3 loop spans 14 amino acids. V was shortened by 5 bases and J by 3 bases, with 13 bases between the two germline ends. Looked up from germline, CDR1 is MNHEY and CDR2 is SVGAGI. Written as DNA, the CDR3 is TGTGCCAGCAGTCAGAGGGGGTTTGAAGAGACCCAGTACTTC. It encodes CASSQRGFEETQYF.

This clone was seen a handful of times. As DNA, the CDR3 is TGTGCCAGCAGCTTAGGAGGGGGCCAAGAGACCCAGTACTTC. Protein sequence: CASSLGGGQETQYF. The gene calls are TRBV7-9 and TRBJ2-5; TRBD1 might be the D (6 bases). The germline V gene encodes CDR1 SEHNR and CDR2 FQNEAQ (reference sequence). Trimming removed 1 base from V and 1 base from J, with 7 bases in between. The CDR3 sequence is 14 residues long.

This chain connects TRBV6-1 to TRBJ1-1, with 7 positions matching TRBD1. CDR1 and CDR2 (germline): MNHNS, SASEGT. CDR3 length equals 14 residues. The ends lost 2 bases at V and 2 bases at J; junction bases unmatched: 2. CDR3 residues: CASSERQGNTEAFF. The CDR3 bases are TGTGCCAGCAGTGAAAGACAGGGTAACACTGAAGCTTTCTTT.

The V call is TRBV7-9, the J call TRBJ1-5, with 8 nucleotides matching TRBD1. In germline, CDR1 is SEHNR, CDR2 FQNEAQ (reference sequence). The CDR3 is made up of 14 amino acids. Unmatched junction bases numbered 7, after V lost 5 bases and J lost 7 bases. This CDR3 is CASSATGEEQPQHF. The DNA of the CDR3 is TGTGCCAGCAGCGCGACAGGGGAAGAGCAGCCCCAGCATTTT. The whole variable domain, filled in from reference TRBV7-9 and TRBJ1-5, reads DTGVSQNPRHKITKRGQNVTFRCDPISEHNRLYWYRQTLGQGPEFLTYFQNEAQLEKSRLLSDRFSAERPKGSFSTLEIQRTEQGDSAMYLCASSATGEEQPQHFGDGTRLSIL.

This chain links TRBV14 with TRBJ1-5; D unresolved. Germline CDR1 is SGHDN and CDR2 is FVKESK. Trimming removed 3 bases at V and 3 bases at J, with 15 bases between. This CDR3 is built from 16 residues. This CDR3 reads CASSQIRGGYNQPQHF. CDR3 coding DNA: TGTGCCAGCAGCCAGATCCGAGGAGGGTACAATCAGCCCCAGCATTTT.

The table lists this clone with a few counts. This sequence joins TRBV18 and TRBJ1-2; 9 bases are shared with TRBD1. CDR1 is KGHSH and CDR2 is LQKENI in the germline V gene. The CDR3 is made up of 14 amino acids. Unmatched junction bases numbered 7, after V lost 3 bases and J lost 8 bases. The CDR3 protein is CASSPEGQGGGYTF. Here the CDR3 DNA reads TGTGCCAGCTCACCGGAGGGACAGGGAGGAGGCTACACCTTC.

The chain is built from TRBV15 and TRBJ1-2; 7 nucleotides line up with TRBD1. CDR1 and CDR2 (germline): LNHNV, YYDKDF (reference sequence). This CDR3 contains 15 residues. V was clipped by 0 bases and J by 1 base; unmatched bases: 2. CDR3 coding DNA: TGTGCCACCAGCAGAGACAGGGGGGTTAACTATGGCTACACCTTC. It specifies CATSRDRGVNYGYTF. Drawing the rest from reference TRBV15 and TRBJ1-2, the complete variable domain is DAMVIQNPRYQVTQFGKPVTLSCSQTLNHNVMYWYQQKSSQAPKLLFHYYDKDFNNEADTPDNFQSRRPNTSFCFLDIRSPGLGDTAMYLCATSRDRGVNYGYTFGSGTRLTVV.

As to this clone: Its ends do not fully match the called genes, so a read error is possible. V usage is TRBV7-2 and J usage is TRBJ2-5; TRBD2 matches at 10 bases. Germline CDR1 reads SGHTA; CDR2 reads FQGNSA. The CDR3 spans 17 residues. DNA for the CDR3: TGTGCCAGCAGCTTACATACTAGCGGGACCTCACAAGGGACCCAGTACTTC. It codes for CASSLHTSGTSQGTQYF.

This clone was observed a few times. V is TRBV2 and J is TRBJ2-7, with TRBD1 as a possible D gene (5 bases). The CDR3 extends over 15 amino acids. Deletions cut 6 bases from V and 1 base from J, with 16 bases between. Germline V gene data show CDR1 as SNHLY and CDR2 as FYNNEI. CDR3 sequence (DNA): TGTGCCAGCAGCGCGATAGACAGCCGTTCCTACGAGCAGTACTTC. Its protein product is CASSAIDSRSYEQYF.

This CDR3 is CATSSLDRGEVGTGELFF. Written as DNA, the CDR3 is TGTGCCACCAGCAGCCTCGACAGGGGAGAGGTGGGGACCGGGGAGCTGTTTTTT. This chain uses TRBV15 with TRBJ2-2; the match to TRBD1 covers 8 bases. This CDR3 is built from 18 residues. V lost 3 bases, J lost 5 bases, and 14 bases stayed unmatched. CDR1 is LNHNV and CDR2 is YYDKDF in the germline V gene (reference sequence).

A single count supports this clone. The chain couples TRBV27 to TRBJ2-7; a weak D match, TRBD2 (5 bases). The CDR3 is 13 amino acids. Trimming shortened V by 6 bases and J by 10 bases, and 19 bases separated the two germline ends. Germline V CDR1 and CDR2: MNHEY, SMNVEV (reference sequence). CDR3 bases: TGTGCCAGCAGCTTACGTCTCCGCGGGCCACAGTACTTC. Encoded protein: CASSLRLRGPQYF.

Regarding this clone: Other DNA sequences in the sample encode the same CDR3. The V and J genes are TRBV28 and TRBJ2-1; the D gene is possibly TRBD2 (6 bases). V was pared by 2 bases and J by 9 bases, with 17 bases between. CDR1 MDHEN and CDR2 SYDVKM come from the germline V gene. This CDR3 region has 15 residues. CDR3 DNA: TGTGCCAGCAGTTTAGGCAGGACGGGGGTGGGTGAGCAGTTCTTC. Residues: CASSLGRTGVGEQFF.

The CDR3 protein is CASSLRSSRAEAFF. CDR3 DNA: TGTGCCAGCAGCTTAAGGTCATCTAGAGCTGAAGCTTTCTTT. The rearrangement links TRBV7-3 to TRBJ1-1; no clear D. This CDR3 contains 14 residues. Per the germline V gene, CDR1 is SGHTA and CDR2 is FQGTGA. Trimming pared 1 base from V and 6 bases from J, leaving 12 bases between.

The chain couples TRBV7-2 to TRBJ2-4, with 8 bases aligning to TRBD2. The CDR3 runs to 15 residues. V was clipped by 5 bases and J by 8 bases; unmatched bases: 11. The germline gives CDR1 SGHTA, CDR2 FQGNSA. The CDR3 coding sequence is TGTGCCAGCAGCCTGCTGCGGGGGGCTCAGGACATTCAGTACTTC. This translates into CASSLLRGAQDIQYF.

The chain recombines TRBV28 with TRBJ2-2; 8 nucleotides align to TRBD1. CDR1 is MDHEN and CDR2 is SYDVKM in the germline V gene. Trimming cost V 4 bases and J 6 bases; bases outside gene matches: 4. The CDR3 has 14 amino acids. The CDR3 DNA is TGTGCCAGCAGTTCCCACAGGGGGGCCGGGGAGCTGTTTTTT. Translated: CASSSHRGAGELFF.

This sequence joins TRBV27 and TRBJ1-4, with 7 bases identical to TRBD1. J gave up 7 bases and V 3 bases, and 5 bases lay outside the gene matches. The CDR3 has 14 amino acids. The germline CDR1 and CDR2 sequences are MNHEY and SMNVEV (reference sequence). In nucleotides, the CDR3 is TGTGCCAGCAGTTTCGGACAGGACGTTGAAAAACTGTTTTTT. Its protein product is CASSFGQDVEKLFF. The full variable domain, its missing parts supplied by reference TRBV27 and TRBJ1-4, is EAQVTQNPRYLITVTGKKLTVTCSQNMNHEYMSWYRQDPGLGLRQIYYSMNVEVTDKGDVPEGYKVSRKEKRNFPLILESPSPNQTSLYFCASSFGQDVEKLFFGSGTQLSVL.

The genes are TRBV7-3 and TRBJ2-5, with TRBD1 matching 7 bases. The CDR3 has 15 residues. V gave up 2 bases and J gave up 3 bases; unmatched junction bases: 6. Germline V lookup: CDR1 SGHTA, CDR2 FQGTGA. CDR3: CASSLWAGGEETQYF. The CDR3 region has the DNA TGTGCCAGCAGCTTATGGGCAGGGGGAGAAGAGACCCAGTACTTC.

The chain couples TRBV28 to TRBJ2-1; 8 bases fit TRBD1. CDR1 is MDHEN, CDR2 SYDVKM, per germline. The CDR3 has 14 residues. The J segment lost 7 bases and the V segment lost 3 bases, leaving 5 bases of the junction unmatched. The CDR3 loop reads CASSFQGAKNEQFF. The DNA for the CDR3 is TGTGCCAGCAGTTTTCAGGGGGCTAAAAATGAGCAGTTCTTC. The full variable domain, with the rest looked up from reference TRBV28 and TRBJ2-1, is DVKVTQSSRYLVKRTGEKVFLECVQDMDHENMFWYRQDPGLGLRLIYFSYDVKMKEKGDIPEGYSVSREKKERFSLILESASTNQTSMYLCASSFQGAKNEQFFGPGTRLTVL.

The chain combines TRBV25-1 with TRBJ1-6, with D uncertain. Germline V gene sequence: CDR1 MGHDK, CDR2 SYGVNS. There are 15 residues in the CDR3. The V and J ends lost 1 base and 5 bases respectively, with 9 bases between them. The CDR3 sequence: CASSEFRTDNSPLHF. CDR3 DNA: TGTGCCAGCAGTGAATTTAGAACGGATAATTCACCCCTCCACTTT.

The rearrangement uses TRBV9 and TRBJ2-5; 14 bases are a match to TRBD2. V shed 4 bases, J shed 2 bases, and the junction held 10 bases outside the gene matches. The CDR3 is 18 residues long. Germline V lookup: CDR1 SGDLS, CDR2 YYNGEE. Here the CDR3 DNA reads TGTGCCAGCAGCTCACGACTAGCGGGAGGGCCGGGGCAAGAGACCCAGTACTTC. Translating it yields CASSSRLAGGPGQETQYF.

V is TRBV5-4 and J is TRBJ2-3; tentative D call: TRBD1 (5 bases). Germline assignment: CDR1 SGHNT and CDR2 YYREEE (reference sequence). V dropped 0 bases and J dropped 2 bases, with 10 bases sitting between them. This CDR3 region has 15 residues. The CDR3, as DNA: TGTGCCAGCAGCTTGGTGGGGCGGTACACAGATACGCAGTATTTT. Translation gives CASSLVGRYTDTQYF.

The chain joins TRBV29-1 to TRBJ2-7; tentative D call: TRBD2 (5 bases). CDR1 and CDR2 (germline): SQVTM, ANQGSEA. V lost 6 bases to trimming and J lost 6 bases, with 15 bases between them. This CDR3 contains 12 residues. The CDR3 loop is CSVYTLRGEQYF. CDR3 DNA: TGCAGCGTCTACACGCTCCGGGGCGAGCAGTACTTC.

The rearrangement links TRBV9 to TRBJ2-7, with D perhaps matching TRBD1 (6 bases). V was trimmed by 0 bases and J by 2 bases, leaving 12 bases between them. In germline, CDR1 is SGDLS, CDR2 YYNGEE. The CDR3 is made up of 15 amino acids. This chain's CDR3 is CASSVEGVLPYEQYF. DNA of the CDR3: TGTGCCAGCAGCGTAGAGGGGGTCCTCCCCTACGAGCAGTACTTC.

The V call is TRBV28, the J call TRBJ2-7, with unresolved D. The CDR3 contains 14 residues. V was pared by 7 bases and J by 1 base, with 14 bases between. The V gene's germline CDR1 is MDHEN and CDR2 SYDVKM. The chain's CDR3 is CASTYGGESYEQYF. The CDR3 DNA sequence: TGTGCCAGCACCTATGGCGGCGAATCCTACGAGCAGTACTTC.

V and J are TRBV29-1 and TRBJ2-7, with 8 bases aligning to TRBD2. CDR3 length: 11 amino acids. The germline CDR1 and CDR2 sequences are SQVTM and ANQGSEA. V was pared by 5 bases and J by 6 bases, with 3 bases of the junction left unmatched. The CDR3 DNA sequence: TGCAGCGTTCGACTAGCGCGCGAGCAGTACTTC. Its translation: CSVRLAREQYF.